This T cell receptor beta chain is from a study of T cells in Graves' hyperthyroidism and ophthalmopathy. The V gene end was trimmed by 4 bases and the J gene end by 8 bases; junction bases not matched to a gene: 15. There are 18 residues in the CDR3. Study observations and caveats: Blood also contained most expanded thyroid clonotypes above 0.001.

Amplification of TCR beta CDR3 regions used RNA as the template. Carried out on the TCR CDR3, a first-round RT-PCR used the HTBI primer set. TCRdb analysed the multiplex PCR reads with MiXCR anew, one entry per CDR3 protein. The sample yields 480,000 or so distinct CDR3 sequences, around 14% seen once. In the case of this clonotype: Its antigen remains unknown.

Patients were excluded because of uncontrolled infection, other autoimmune disease, pregnancy or lactation. From 10 ml of fresh peripheral blood, PBMCs were isolated. The chain carries TRBV12-3 or TRBV12-4 and TRBJ2-1; 12 bases map to TRBD2. Source material: blood. The clonotype originates from a young woman with Graves' hyperthyroidism. DNA for the CDR3: TGTGCCAGCAGTTCACCCGAAAGACTAGCGGGAGCATGGGATGAGCAGTTCTTC. Protein: CASSSPERLAGAWDEQFF.